The next 26 T cell receptor beta chains were all read from a single sample in a study of shared clonotypes between healthy human individuals (dated by TCRdb to the early 2020s). The library was prepared using the immunoSEQ multiplex PCR assay. Not all clones reach the TCRdb copy of this immuneACCESS table, which keeps in-frame sequences only. Checked studies attribute under half of the gap to unresolved V genes and leave the rest unexplained. The sample table contains roughly 2.4 million clones; only one count was recorded for under 97% of them. The biggest ten clones account for more than 0.1% of the sample. Sequencing was done on a sample of naive CD4+ T cells sorted from blood. The sample's cell subset or site label is to be understood as: CD45RA+ positively selected. These receptors originate from a man aged 18 to 30 in good health.

The chain uses TRBV6-1 and TRBJ1-6; D is possibly TRBD1 (6 bases). The CDR3 sequence is 14 residues long. Trimming left V 2 bases short and J 5 bases short, with 7 bases between. Germline values: CDR1 MNHNS, CDR2 SASEGT. The CDR3 reads CASSERTDNSPLHF. DNA for the CDR3: TGTGCCAGCAGTGAAAGGACAGATAATTCACCCCTCCACTTT.

The J gene is TRBJ1-4, the V gene TRBV5-4; D possibly corresponds to TRBD1 (5 bases). The V and J ends lost 0 bases and 3 bases respectively, with 12 bases between them. The CDR3 totals 16 residues. Per germline, CDR1 SGHNT and CDR2 YYREEE (reference sequence). The CDR3 reads CASSLGGLKANEKLFF. DNA for the CDR3: TGTGCCAGCAGCTTGGGGGGCCTAAAGGCTAATGAAAAACTGTTTTTT.

CDR3 protein: CASSLGGPNNYGYTF. The CDR3 nucleotides are TGTGCCAGCAGCTTGGGAGGGCCTAATAACTATGGCTACACCTTC. V and J are TRBV5-6 and TRBJ1-2; no clear D gene. This CDR3 is built from 15 residues. Per the germline V gene, CDR1 is SGHDT and CDR2 is YYEEEE. V was trimmed by 0 bases and J by 1 base, leaving 10 bases between them.

The chain carries TRBV5-6 and TRBJ2-5, with D unclear. V lost 5 bases to trimming and J lost 0 bases, with 5 bases between them. The CDR3 is 12 residues long. CDR1 is SGHDT, CDR2 YYEEEE, per germline. The CDR3 protein is CASRGHQETQYF. In DNA form, the CDR3 reads TGTGCCAGCAGAGGACACCAAGAGACCCAGTACTTC.

Of note for this clone: Different DNA sequences within this sample yield the same CDR3. The chain carries TRBV6-5 and TRBJ1-1; 7 nucleotides align to TRBD1. Germline lookup yields CDR1 MNHEY and CDR2 SVGAGI. V trimming: 0 bases; J trimming: 1 base; junction bases outside the gene matches: 2. CDR3 length: 15 amino acids. In DNA, the CDR3 is TGTGCCAGCAGTTACTCAGACAGGGCGAACACTGAAGCTTTCTTT. It yields the protein CASSYSDRANTEAFF.

The chain is built from TRBV7-9 and TRBJ2-3; perhaps D is TRBD1 or TRBD2 (5 bases each). V was clipped by 5 bases and J by 0 bases, with 15 bases between them. The CDR3 runs to 16 residues. Per the germline V gene, CDR1 is SEHNR and CDR2 is FQNEAQ (reference sequence). The CDR3 DNA reads TGTGCCAGCAGCCCTCGGGACGGACAAAGCACAGATACGCAGTATTTT. It yields the protein CASSPRDGQSTDTQYF.

V gene TRBV10-1 combines with J gene TRBJ2-7, with TRBD2 matching over 8 bases. The V and J ends lost 9 bases and 2 bases, in that order; junction bases with no gene match: 6. The CDR3 runs to 13 residues. Looked up from germline, CDR1 is WNHNN and CDR2 is SYGVQD (reference sequence). CDR3 in DNA: TGCGCCAGTCAGACTAGCGATCCCTACGAGCAGTACTTC. This translates into CASQTSDPYEQYF.

Details on this clone: Other DNA sequences within the sample encode an identical CDR3. V usage is TRBV5-1 and J usage is TRBJ2-5; TRBD1 matches at 11 bases. This CDR3 is 14 amino acids long. Unmatched junction bases numbered 3, after V lost 4 bases and J lost 4 bases. CDR1 and CDR2 (germline): SGHRS, YFSETQ. The CDR3 protein is CASSKGQGGETQYF. The DNA of the CDR3 is TGCGCCAGCAGCAAGGGACAGGGGGGAGAGACCCAGTACTTC.

V usage is TRBV28 and J usage is TRBJ1-6; D unclear. The CDR3 contains 14 residues. Trimming removed 6 bases from V and 7 bases from J, with 13 bases in between. The germline V gene encodes CDR1 MDHEN and CDR2 SYDVKM. CDR3 residues: CASSGGIANSPLHF. Written as DNA, the CDR3 is TGTGCCAGCAGCGGAGGGATCGCGAATTCACCCCTCCACTTT.

The rearrangement uses TRBV6-5 and TRBJ2-5; perhaps TRBD2 as D (5 bases). CDR3 length equals 12 residues. Per germline, CDR1 MNHEY and CDR2 SVGAGI. V dropped 4 bases and J dropped 7 bases, with 10 bases sitting between them. CDR3 coding DNA: TGTGCCAGCAGTTCCTCCGAGGGGACCCAGTACTTC. Its translation: CASSSSEGTQYF.

CDR3 region: CASSLLQPSYNEQFF. The CDR3 DNA reads as TGTGCCAGCAGCTTATTGCAGCCCTCCTACAATGAGCAGTTCTTC. The gene calls are TRBV11-2 and TRBJ2-1, with D unclear. Germline V gene lookup returns CDR1 SGHAT and CDR2 FQNNGV. The V end was cut by 2 bases, the J end by 0 bases, with 8 bases between. The CDR3 spans 15 residues.

Of note for this clone: This specimen includes other DNA sequences encoding the same CDR3. The chain is built from TRBV5-1 and TRBJ2-1, with 9 bases that match TRBD2. Germline CDR1 SGHRS, CDR2 YFSETQ. V shed 0 bases, J shed 6 bases, and the junction held 4 bases outside the gene matches. This CDR3 is built from 15 residues. CDR3 nucleotides: TGCGCCAGCAGCTTGGCGTTAGCGGGAGTCAATGAGCAGTTCTTC. Amino acid sequence: CASSLALAGVNEQFF.

V is TRBV6-5 and J is TRBJ2-1; D ambiguous. V was trimmed by 6 bases and J by 9 bases, leaving 15 bases between them. Germline V lookup: CDR1 MNHEY, CDR2 SVGAGI. The CDR3 has 13 residues. CDR3 in DNA: TGTGCCAGCAGCCAGGACCCGTACGGTGAGCAGTTCTTC. This gives the protein CASSQDPYGEQFF.

The chain employs TRBV2 and TRBJ2-7; TRBD1 matches at 7 bases. CDR1 and CDR2 (germline): SNHLY, FYNNEI. The junction had 8 bases not matched to a gene; V was cut back by 8 bases and J by 1 base. There are 14 residues in the CDR3. The CDR3 loop is CASCKTGTSYEQYF. CDR3 nucleotides: TGTGCCAGCTGTAAGACAGGGACGTCCTACGAGCAGTACTTC. Full variable domain (outside the CDR3, taken from reference TRBV2 and TRBJ2-7): EPEVTQTPSHQVTQMGQEVILRCVPISNHLYFYWYRQILGQKVEFLVSFYNNEISEKSEIFDDQFSVERPDGSNFTLKIRSTKLEDSAMYFCASCKTGTSYEQYFGPGTRLTVT.

A remark on this clone: Different DNA sequences within this sample yield the same CDR3. The chain recombines TRBV14 with TRBJ1-1; D remains ambiguous. Germline V gives CDR1 SGHDN, CDR2 FVKESK. The CDR3 length is 13 residues. Trimming shortened V by 4 bases and J by 2 bases, and 8 bases separated the two germline ends. CDR3 nucleotide sequence: TGTGCCAGCAGCCTAACAGAAAACACTGAAGCTTTCTTT. Translating it yields CASSLTENTEAFF. Supplemented by reference TRBV14 and TRBJ1-1, the full variable domain reads EAGVTQFPSHSVIEKGQTVTLRCDPISGHDNLYWYRRVMGKEIKFLLHFVKESKQDESGMPNNRFLAERTGGTYSTLKVQPAELEDSGVYFCASSLTENTEAFFGQGTRLTVV.

V usage is TRBV5-1 and J usage is TRBJ1-3; 9 bases agree with TRBD1. J gave up 3 bases and V 4 bases, and 5 bases lay outside the gene matches. Germline V gene data show CDR1 as SGHRS and CDR2 as YFSETQ. CDR3 length: 15 residues. The CDR3 nucleotides are TGCGCCAGCAGCCCGGGACAGGGCCATGGAAACACCATATATTTT. Residues: CASSPGQGHGNTIYF.

The V call is TRBV7-2, the J call TRBJ2-3; the D is unclear. V was trimmed by 4 bases and J by 6 bases, leaving 11 bases between them. This CDR3 region has 13 residues. Germline-derived CDR1 and CDR2 are SGHTA and FQGNSA. The CDR3 coding sequence is TGTGCCAGCAGCTCGACCACTCCGGATACGCAGTATTTT. Protein sequence: CASSSTTPDTQYF.

The chain recombines TRBV2 with TRBJ1-4; D may be TRBD1 (5 bases). The germline gives CDR1 SNHLY, CDR2 FYNNEI. V lost 10 bases and J 5 bases, leaving 17 bases between the germline ends. The CDR3 totals 14 residues. The CDR3 nucleotides are TGTGCCACAAGTAGGGACGCGCTGAATGAAAAACTGTTTTTT. Residues: CATSRDALNEKLFF.

The chain recombines TRBV5-1 with TRBJ2-2; 11 nucleotides agree with TRBD2. Trimming cost V 0 bases and J 6 bases; bases outside gene matches: 7. The CDR3 has 17 residues. Germline CDR1 is SGHRS and CDR2 is YFSETQ. CDR3 in amino acids: CASSLGGLADPAGELFF. The DNA for the CDR3 is TGCGCCAGCAGCTTGGGGGGACTAGCGGATCCGGCCGGGGAGCTGTTTTTT.

The rearrangement links TRBV4-1 to TRBJ2-5; 13 bases line up with TRBD2. The CDR3 is 17 residues long. The V gene's germline CDR1 is MGHRA and CDR2 YSYEKL. The V gene end was trimmed by 0 bases and the J gene end by 5 bases; junction bases not matched to a gene: 6. In nucleotides, the CDR3 is TGCGCCAGCAGCCAAGATGGACTAGCGGGGGTATTCGAGACCCAGTACTTC. It is translated as CASSQDGLAGVFETQYF.

This clone was picked up one time. This chain links TRBV30 with TRBJ2-3, with TRBD2 matching over 8 bases. The J segment lost 0 bases and the V segment lost 1 base, leaving 9 bases of the junction unmatched. The CDR3 spans 17 residues. Germline lookup yields CDR1 GTSNPN and CDR2 SVGIG (reference sequence). The CDR3 here is CAWSERRGGPSTDTQYF. The CDR3, as DNA: TGTGCCTGGAGTGAGCGCCGGGGGGGGCCTAGCACAGATACGCAGTATTTT.

A word on this clone: The same CDR3 arises from other DNA sequences in this sample as well. The chain employs TRBV18 and TRBJ2-5, with a tentative D call TRBD1 (5 bases). V was trimmed by 2 bases and J by 2 bases, leaving 9 bases between them. The CDR3 spans 14 residues. From germline, CDR1 is KGHSH and CDR2 LQKENI. CDR3 DNA sequence: TGTGCCAGCTCACCAGCAGGGCTGCAAGAGACCCAGTACTTC. This encodes CASSPAGLQETQYF.

This clone appeared once. The chain combines TRBV6-6 with TRBJ2-3; TRBD1 matches at 7 bases. Germline V gives CDR1 MNHNY, CDR2 SVGAGI (reference sequence). The CDR3 contains 15 residues. Trimming cost V 4 bases and J 0 bases; bases outside gene matches: 4. CDR3 coding DNA: TGTGCCAGCAGTTCCTGGGACAGAAGCACAGATACGCAGTATTTT. Amino acids: CASSSWDRSTDTQYF.

The rearrangement uses TRBV25-1 and TRBJ1-6; D unclear. Between the trimmed V and J ends, which lost 7 bases and 8 bases, there was a span of 12 bases. Germline V gives CDR1 MGHDK, CDR2 SYGVNS. This CDR3 region has 13 residues. The CDR3 DNA sequence: TGTGCCAGCAACCGGGCTACGGATTCACCCCTCCACTTT. Translated: CASNRATDSPLHF.

The chain uses TRBV10-3 and TRBJ1-5; D gene ambiguous. The CDR3 consists of 14 residues. Germline CDR1 reads ENHRY; CDR2 reads SYGVKD. V dropped 0 bases and J dropped 3 bases, with 6 bases sitting between them. The CDR3 DNA reads TGTGCCATCAGTGAGTCCCAGTACAATCAGCCCCAGCATTTT. Its translation is CAISESQYNQPQHF.

Remarks on this clone: The sample has other DNA sequences that encode this CDR3 too. This chain links TRBV6-1 with TRBJ2-7, with D possibly called TRBD1 or TRBD2 (6 bases each). The CDR3 sequence is 16 residues long. CDR1 and CDR2 from the germline V gene are MNHNS and SASEGT. The V end was cut by 0 bases, the J end by 1 base, with 13 bases between. The DNA for the CDR3 is TGTGCCAGCAGTGAAGCGTCCGGGGGCCGTTCCTACGAGCAGTACTTC. Its translation is CASSEASGGRSYEQYF.